The 31 T cell receptor beta chains in this list originate from one sample, sequenced in a study of cytomegalovirus exposure and HLA in healthy donors. This PCR relied on a set of 60 Vbeta primers and 13 Jbeta primers. TCRdb keeps only in-frame clones here, not all; method: immunoSEQ multiplex PCR. The table records approximately 110,000 clones, around 70% of them present only once. Sequencing was carried out using PBMCs. Receptor source: a woman between 40 and 55 years old in good health and CMV-seropositive.

This rearrangement joins TRBV29-1 to TRBJ2-7; 11 bases line up with TRBD2. From germline, CDR1 is SQVTM and CDR2 ANQGSEA. The V segment lost 3 bases and the J segment 2 bases; nucleotides outside the gene matches: 3. The CDR3 sequence is 14 residues long. CDR3 in DNA: TGCAGCGTTGAGTCTAGCGGGGGGACCTACGAGCAGTACTTC. This translates into CSVESSGGTYEQYF.

This chain uses TRBV9 with TRBJ2-7; the D gene is possibly TRBD2 (7 bases). The CDR3 totals 15 residues. In germline, CDR1 is SGDLS, CDR2 YYNGEE. The V end lost 3 bases, the J end lost 0 bases, and 13 bases lay between the germline ends. In DNA, the CDR3 is TGTGCCAGCAGCGCCCCGGGGGGCTCCTCCTACGAGCAGTACTTC. Its translation: CASSAPGGSSYEQYF.

This clone appeared a few times. The chain carries TRBV9 and TRBJ2-5; 11 bases agree with TRBD2. Germline values: CDR1 SGDLS, CDR2 YYNGEE. The trim removed 3 bases at V and 4 bases at J, leaving 8 bases unmatched. This CDR3 region has 16 residues. The CDR3 coding sequence is TGTGCCAGCAGCGCCCGTAGCGGGGGGGCCGGAGAGACCCAGTACTTC. This sequence encodes CASSARSGGAGETQYF.

J is TRBJ2-7 and V is TRBV11-1, with TRBD1 matching 8 bases. Germline V gene data show CDR1 as SGHAT and CDR2 as FQDESV (reference sequence). J lost 2 bases, V lost 7 bases, and 10 bases had no gene match. This CDR3 contains 15 residues. Here the CDR3 reads CASTKRTGTAYEQYF. DNA of the CDR3: TGTGCCAGCACCAAACGGACAGGGACCGCCTACGAGCAGTACTTC.

This clone was seen a single time. CDR3 sequence: CASSISGVQYTEAFF. DNA of the CDR3: TGTGCCAGTAGTATTAGCGGGGTTCAGTACACTGAAGCTTTCTTT. This chain joins TRBV19 and TRBJ1-1; D is unclear. The germline CDR1 and CDR2 sequences are LNHDA and SQIVND (reference sequence). V gave up 3 bases and J gave up 3 bases, with 14 bases separating them. This CDR3 is 15 amino acids long. The variable domain in full, completed from reference TRBV19 and TRBJ1-1, reads DGGITQSPKYLFRKEGQNVTLSCEQNLNHDAMYWYRQDPGQGLRLIYYSQIVNDFQKGDIAEGYSVSREKKESFPLTVTSAQKNPTAFYLCASSISGVQYTEAFFGQGTRLTVV.

V and J are TRBV4-3 and TRBJ2-3; 7 bases are shared with TRBD2. The germline gives CDR1 LGHNA, CDR2 YSLEER. This CDR3 is 16 amino acids long. After removal of 1 base from V and 1 base from J, the junction contained 5 bases not matched to a gene. CDR3 protein: CASSQVAGLRTDTQYF. CDR3 bases: TGCGCCAGCAGCCAAGTCGCGGGACTACGCACAGATACGCAGTATTTT.

The V call is TRBV29-1, the J call TRBJ2-1; TRBD2 matches at 11 bases. The germline V gene has CDR1 SQVTM and CDR2 ANQGSEA. The CDR3 spans 15 residues. J lost 8 bases, V lost 4 bases, and 10 bases had no gene match. The CDR3 sequence is CSVGGTSGGWDEQFF. CDR3 nucleotide sequence: TGCAGCGTTGGGGGAACTAGCGGGGGTTGGGATGAGCAGTTCTTC.

V gene TRBV5-1 combines with J gene TRBJ1-1, with no clear D. The CDR3 spans 14 residues. Germline values: CDR1 SGHRS, CDR2 YFSETQ. Trimming pared 0 bases from V and 5 bases from J, leaving 11 bases between. The CDR3 DNA is TGCGCCAGCAGCTTGGACAGCTCCCCGACTGAAGCTTTCTTT. Translating gives CASSLDSSPTEAFF.

The chain joins TRBV5-4 to TRBJ2-1; tentatively, D is TRBD1 (5 bases). This CDR3 has 14 amino acids. The V end was cut by 4 bases, the J end by 10 bases, with 18 bases between. Germline assignment: CDR1 SGHNT and CDR2 YYREEE (reference sequence). CDR3 DNA sequence: TGTGCCAGCAGCGACGGACAAGGGTCGGTAGAGCAGTTCTTC. It is translated as CASSDGQGSVEQFF.

A single count supports this clone. The chain carries TRBV19 and TRBJ1-1; 9 bases map to TRBD1. This CDR3 is built from 13 residues. CDR1 and CDR2 (germline): LNHDA, SQIVND (reference sequence). J lost 4 bases, V lost 8 bases, and 5 bases had no gene match. CDR3 in amino acids: CASRDRGITEAFF. The CDR3 bases are TGTGCCAGTCGAGACAGGGGGATCACTGAAGCTTTCTTT. The variable domain in full, with the rest retrieved from reference TRBV19 and TRBJ1-1, is DGGITQSPKYLFRKEGQNVTLSCEQNLNHDAMYWYRQDPGQGLRLIYYSQIVNDFQKGDIAEGYSVSREKKESFPLTVTSAQKNPTAFYLCASRDRGITEAFFGQGTRLTVV.

The rearrangement joins TRBV11-2 to TRBJ2-5; 11 bases are shared with TRBD1. This CDR3 spans 15 amino acids. Trimming removed 4 bases from V and 4 bases from J; junction bases left unmatched: 5. Germline-derived CDR1 and CDR2 are SGHAT and FQNNGV. The CDR3 bases are TGTGCCAGCAGCTCCTGGACAGGGGGCGGAGAGACCCAGTACTTC. This gives the protein CASSSWTGGGETQYF.

The chain is built from TRBV5-1 and TRBJ2-2; 8 bases agree with TRBD1. Germline assignment: CDR1 SGHRS and CDR2 YFSETQ. This CDR3 comprises 16 residues. The junction had 7 bases not matched to a gene; V was cut back by 0 bases and J by 6 bases. The CDR3 coding sequence is TGCGCCAGCAGCTTGGATAACAGGGGGGTGCCCGGGGAGCTGTTTTTT. Residues: CASSLDNRGVPGELFF.

The V gene is TRBV11-2, the J gene TRBJ2-1; a weak D match, TRBD1 (5 bases). Germline CDR1 and CDR2: SGHAT and FQNNGV. V was trimmed by 5 bases and J by 12 bases, leaving 17 bases between them. The CDR3 covers 13 residues. In nucleotides, the CDR3 is TGTGCCAGCAGCATAACAGGTGGGGCAAGGCAGTTCTTC. This encodes CASSITGGARQFF.

The chain combines TRBV7-2 with TRBJ2-5; 11 positions match TRBD2. From germline, CDR1 is SGHTA and CDR2 FQGNSA. This CDR3 region has 18 residues. Losses at the gene ends were 0 bases for V and 3 bases for J; bases not matched to a gene: 9. CDR3 residues: CASSLAWASGGPKETQYF. In nucleotides, the CDR3 is TGTGCCAGCAGCTTAGCGTGGGCTAGCGGGGGGCCTAAAGAGACCCAGTACTTC.

The gene calls are TRBV2 and TRBJ2-5, with 7 bases matching TRBD1. Per the germline V gene, CDR1 is SNHLY and CDR2 is FYNNEI. V lost 6 bases to trimming and J lost 5 bases; unmatched junction nucleotides: 6. The CDR3 runs 13 residues. CDR3 in amino acids: CASRFTGVETQYF. In DNA form, the CDR3 reads TGTGCCAGCAGATTTACAGGGGTGGAGACCCAGTACTTC.

This clone was observed a single time. The rearrangement joins TRBV18 to TRBJ2-1, with D possibly being TRBD2 (5 bases). The length of the CDR3 is 14 residues. The ends were cut back, 3 bases at V and 10 bases at J, with 16 bases in the middle. Germline V lookup: CDR1 KGHSH, CDR2 LQKENI. The CDR3 region has the DNA TGTGCCAGCTCACCTCGTACGGCACGGAGGGAGCAGTTCTTC. Translated: CASSPRTARREQFF.

CDR3 nucleotides: TGTGCCACCTGGAAGGGGGCCGGAAACACCATATATTTT. It encodes CATWKGAGNTIYF. This chain uses TRBV15 with TRBJ1-3; 7 nucleotides agree with TRBD1. Germline assignment: CDR1 LNHNV and CDR2 YYDKDF (reference sequence). V dropped 8 bases and J dropped 4; count of bases not matched to a gene: 5. The CDR3 is 13 amino acids. Full variable domain (remainder filled in from reference TRBV15 and TRBJ1-3): DAMVIQNPRYQVTQFGKPVTLSCSQTLNHNVMYWYQQKSSQAPKLLFHYYDKDFNNEADTPDNFQSRRPNTSFCFLDIRSPGLGDTAMYLCATWKGAGNTIYFGEGSWLTVV.

This rearrangement joins TRBV29-1 to TRBJ1-1; possibly TRBD1 for D (6 bases). CDR1 and CDR2 from the germline V gene are SQVTM and ANQGSEA. The CDR3 has 14 residues. V was cut by 1 base and J by 4 bases, with 13 bases left in between. In DNA form, the CDR3 reads TGCAGCGTTGAAGCGAGTGGACAGTCCACTGAAGCTTTCTTT. As protein: CSVEASGQSTEAFF.

CDR3 region: CASSLEQGFGTEAFF. CDR3 nucleotides: TGTGCCAGCAGCTTGGAACAGGGATTTGGCACTGAAGCTTTCTTT. The V gene is TRBV5-8, the J gene TRBJ1-1; maybe TRBD1 (6 bases). The CDR3 length is 15 residues. V gave up 0 bases and J gave up 4 bases, with 13 bases separating them. The germline V gene encodes CDR1 SGHTS and CDR2 YDEGEE.

This clone was counted between two and nine times. J is TRBJ2-1 and V is TRBV7-3; 7 nucleotides agree with TRBD1. The CDR3 spans 12 residues. The V gene's germline CDR1 is SGHTA and CDR2 FQGTGA. V lost 1 base to trimming and J lost 10 bases; unmatched junction nucleotides: 1. Here the CDR3 reads CASSLNRGEQFF. The DNA of the CDR3 is TGTGCCAGCAGCTTAAACAGGGGCGAGCAGTTCTTC.

The chain employs TRBV9 and TRBJ2-5, with 9 bases lining up with TRBD2. Unmatched junction bases numbered 5, after V lost 0 bases and J lost 5 bases. Germline-derived CDR1 and CDR2 are SGDLS and YYNGEE. The CDR3 consists of 15 residues. CDR3 region: CASSVEAGGRETQYF. DNA of the CDR3: TGTGCCAGCAGCGTAGAAGCGGGGGGAAGGGAGACCCAGTACTTC. Supplemented by reference TRBV9 and TRBJ2-5, the full variable domain reads DSGVTQTPKHLITATGQRVTLRCSPRSGDLSVYWYQQSLDQGLQFLIQYYNGEERAKGNILERFSAQQFPDLHSELNLSSLELGDSALYFCASSVEAGGRETQYFGPGTRLLVL.

The table lists this clone with a count of one. The gene calls are TRBV4-1 and TRBJ1-1; 8 bases match TRBD1. In germline, CDR1 is MGHRA, CDR2 YSYEKL. The length of the CDR3 is 15 residues. V lost 1 base to trimming and J lost 5 bases; unmatched junction nucleotides: 6. This chain's CDR3 is CASSQVNRGTTEAFF. CDR3 sequence (DNA): TGCGCCAGCAGCCAAGTTAACAGGGGGACTACTGAAGCTTTCTTT.

CDR3 nucleotide sequence: TGTGCCAGCAGCTTAGGAAACCGGGGGTCTGAAGCTTTCTTT. The encoded protein is CASSLGNRGSEAFF. The chain combines TRBV7-9 with TRBJ1-1, with TRBD1 as a possible D gene (5 bases). The V end was cut by 1 base, the J end by 6 bases, with 12 bases between. Germline loops: CDR1 SEHNR, CDR2 FQNEAQ (reference sequence). This CDR3 is 14 amino acids long.

The chain combines TRBV2 with TRBJ2-1, with D possibly matching TRBD2 (6 bases). Looked up from germline, CDR1 is SNHLY and CDR2 is FYNNEI. This CDR3 region has 14 residues. Trimming removed 5 bases at V and 9 bases at J, with 17 bases between. The CDR3 reads CASSLGGTLSEQFF. The CDR3 region has the DNA TGTGCCAGCAGTCTCGGGGGTACTCTCTCTGAGCAGTTCTTC.

The count of this clone is one. The chain couples TRBV6-5 to TRBJ1-5; TRBD1 is a possible D gene (5 bases). CDR3 length: 14 residues. From germline, CDR1 is MNHEY and CDR2 SVGAGI. Trimming shortened V by 5 bases and J by 6 bases, and 14 bases separated the two germline ends. Written as DNA, the CDR3 is TGTGCCAGCAGTCCCGGGGGGTCTGCTCAGCCCCAGCATTTT. As protein: CASSPGGSAQPQHF.

V and J are TRBV7-2 and TRBJ2-3; 7 bases match TRBD2. This CDR3 spans 14 amino acids. CDR1 and CDR2 (germline): SGHTA, FQGNSA. Unmatched junction bases numbered 4, after V lost 2 bases and J lost 5 bases. CDR3 DNA sequence: TGTGCCAGCAGCTTATGGGCTAGCGGAGATACGCAGTATTTT. Protein sequence: CASSLWASGDTQYF.

The chain joins TRBV28 to TRBJ1-2; D ambiguous. The CDR3 covers 13 residues. Germline CDR1 and CDR2: MDHEN and SYDVKM. Between the trimmed V and J ends, which lost 6 bases and 4 bases, there was a span of 12 bases. CDR3 in amino acids: CASSLRQSYGYTF. The CDR3, as DNA: TGTGCCAGCAGCCTTAGACAAAGCTATGGCTACACCTTC.

This clone was observed a handful of times. The same CDR3 also results from other DNA sequences found in this sample. This rearrangement joins TRBV5-1 to TRBJ2-5; a possible D gene is TRBD1 (6 bases). With 4 bases removed from V and 1 base from J, the gap between germline ends came to 11 bases. Germline V lookup: CDR1 SGHRS, CDR2 YFSETQ. This CDR3 is 14 amino acids long. CDR3 in DNA: TGCGCCAGCAGCCCCGGGACAACCCAAGAGACCCAGTACTTC. It translates to CASSPGTTQETQYF.

The chain has TRBV9 and TRBJ1-2, with D possibly being TRBD1 (6 bases). Per germline, CDR1 SGDLS and CDR2 YYNGEE. Deletions cut 0 bases from V and 2 bases from J, with 11 bases between. The CDR3 has 15 amino acids. The CDR3 coding sequence is TGTGCCAGCAGCGTAGGGGGGCCCTGGAACTATGGCTACACCTTC. Translated: CASSVGGPWNYGYTF.

A few counts support this clone. The chain uses TRBV13 and TRBJ1-1; D perhaps matches TRBD1 (5 bases). The CDR3 sequence is 15 residues long. The germline V gene has CDR1 PRHDT and CDR2 FYEKMQ (reference sequence). V was trimmed by 4 bases and J by 1 base, leaving 13 bases between them. CDR3 bases: TGTGCCAGCAGCTACGGGACTCAAGAGAACACTGAAGCTTTCTTT. Encoded protein: CASSYGTQENTEAFF.

This rearrangement joins TRBV27 to TRBJ2-5; D remains unclear. CDR3 length equals 14 residues. Germline-derived CDR1 and CDR2 are MNHEY and SMNVEV (reference sequence). V was clipped by 2 bases and J by 1 base, with 8 bases between them. The CDR3 here is CASSLIPRQETQYF. CDR3 nucleotide sequence: TGTGCCAGCAGTTTAATTCCGCGCCAAGAGACCCAGTACTTC.